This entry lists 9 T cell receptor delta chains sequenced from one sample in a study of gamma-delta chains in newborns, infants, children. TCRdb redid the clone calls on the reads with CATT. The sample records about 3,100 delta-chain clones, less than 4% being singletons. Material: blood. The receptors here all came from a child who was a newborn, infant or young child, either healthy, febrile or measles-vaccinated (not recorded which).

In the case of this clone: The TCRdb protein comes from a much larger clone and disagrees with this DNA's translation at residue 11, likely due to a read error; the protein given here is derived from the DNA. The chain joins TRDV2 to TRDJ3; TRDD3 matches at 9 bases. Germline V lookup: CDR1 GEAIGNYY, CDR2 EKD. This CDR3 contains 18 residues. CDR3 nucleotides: TGTGCCTGTGACATACTGGGGGAGAGCTCCTGTGACACCCGACAGATGTTTTTC. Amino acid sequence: CACDILGESSCDTRQMFF.

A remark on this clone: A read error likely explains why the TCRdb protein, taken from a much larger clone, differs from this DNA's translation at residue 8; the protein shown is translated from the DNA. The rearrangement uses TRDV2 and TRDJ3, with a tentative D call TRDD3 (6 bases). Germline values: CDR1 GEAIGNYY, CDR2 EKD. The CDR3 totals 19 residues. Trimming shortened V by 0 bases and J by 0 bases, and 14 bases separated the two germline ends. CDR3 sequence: CACDTGGHQSSWDTRQMFF. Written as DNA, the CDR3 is TGTGCCTGTGACACCGGGGGACACCAAAGCTCCTGGGACACCCGACAGATGTTTTTC.

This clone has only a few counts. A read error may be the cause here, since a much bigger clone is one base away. CDR3 nucleotides: TGTGCCTGTGGCACCAAGTACTGGGGGATACGCGAATCCTGGGACACCCGACAGATGTTTTTC. Residues: CACGTKYWGIRESWDTRQMFF. This chain joins TRDV2 and TRDJ3; 13 bases line up with TRDD3. The germline gives CDR1 GEAIGNYY, CDR2 EKD. The CDR3 consists of 21 residues.

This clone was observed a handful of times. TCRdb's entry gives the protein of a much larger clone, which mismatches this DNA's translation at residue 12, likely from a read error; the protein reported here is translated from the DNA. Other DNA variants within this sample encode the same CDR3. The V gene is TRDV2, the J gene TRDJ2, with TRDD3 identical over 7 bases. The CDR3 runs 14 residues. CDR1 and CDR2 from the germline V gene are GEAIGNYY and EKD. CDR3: CACDTGDLTAQPFF. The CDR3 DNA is TGTGCCTGTGACACGGGGGATTTGACAGCACAACCCTTCTTT.

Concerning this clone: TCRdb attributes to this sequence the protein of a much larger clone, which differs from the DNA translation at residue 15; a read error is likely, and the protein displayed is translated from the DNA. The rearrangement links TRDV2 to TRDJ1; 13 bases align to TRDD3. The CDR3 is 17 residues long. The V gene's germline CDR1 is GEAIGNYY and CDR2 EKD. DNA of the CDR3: TGTGCCTGTGACACCGTCGGCTACTGGGGGATACGCGATAAACCCATCTTT. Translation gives CACDTVGYWGIRDKPIF.

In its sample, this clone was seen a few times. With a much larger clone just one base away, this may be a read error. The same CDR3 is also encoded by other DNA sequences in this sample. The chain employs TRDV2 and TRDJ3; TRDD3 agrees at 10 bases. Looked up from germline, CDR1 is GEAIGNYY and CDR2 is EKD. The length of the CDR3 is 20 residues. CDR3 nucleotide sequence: TGTGCATGTGACACCGGATATCTGGGGGATAGCTCCTGGGACACCCGACAGATGTTTTTC. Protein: CACDTGYLGDSSWDTRQMFF.

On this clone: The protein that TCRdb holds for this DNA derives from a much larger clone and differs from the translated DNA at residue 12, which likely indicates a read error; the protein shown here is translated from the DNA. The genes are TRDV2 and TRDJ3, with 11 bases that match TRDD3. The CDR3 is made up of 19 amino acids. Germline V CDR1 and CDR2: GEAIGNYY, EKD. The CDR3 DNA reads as TGTGCCTGTGACTCGCTACTGGGGGATAGCTCCCGGGACACCCGACAGATGTTTTTC. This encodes CACDSLLGDSSRDTRQMFF.

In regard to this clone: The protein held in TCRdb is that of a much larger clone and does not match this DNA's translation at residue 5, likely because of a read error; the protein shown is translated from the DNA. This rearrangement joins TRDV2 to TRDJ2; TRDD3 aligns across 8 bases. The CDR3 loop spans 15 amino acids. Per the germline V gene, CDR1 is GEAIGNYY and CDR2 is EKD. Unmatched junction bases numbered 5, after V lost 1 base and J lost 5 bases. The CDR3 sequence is CACDTLGGVTAQLFF. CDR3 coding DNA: TGTGCCTGTGACACACTGGGGGGCGTCACAGCACAACTCTTCTTT.

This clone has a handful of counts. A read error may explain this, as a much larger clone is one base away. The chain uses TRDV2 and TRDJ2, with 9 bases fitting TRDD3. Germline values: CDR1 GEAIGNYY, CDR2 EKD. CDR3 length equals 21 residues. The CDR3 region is CACDPLKGIRHPPDLTAKLFF. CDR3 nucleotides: TGTGCCTGTGACCCGTTGAAGGGGATACGCCATCCCCCTGACTTGACAGCAAAACTCTTCTTT.